The next 7 T cell receptor beta chains were all read from a single sample in a study of T-cell reconstitution after alpha-beta-depleted transplantation in children. Unique molecular identifiers were used in preparing the TCRbeta library. TCRdb re-called the PCR reads with MiXCR, one entry per CDR3 protein. Among some 390,000 distinct CDR3 sequences, 20% were seen once, and the ten largest hold less than 4.5%. Specimen: PBMCs from the stem cell graft donor, collected from the stem cell graft. These receptors all come from a human donor who donated a stem cell graft to a child with acute myeloid leukemia.

This clonotype occurred many times. The chain couples TRBV6-5 to TRBJ1-5; TRBD1 might be the D (5 bases). Germline CDR1 is MNHEY and CDR2 is SVGAGI. V lost 7 bases, J lost 7 bases, and 14 bases lay in between. This CDR3 is 13 amino acids long. The CDR3 sequence: CASTSGGRQPQHF. The CDR3 DNA sequence: TGTGCCAGCACATCGGGGGGTCGGCAGCCCCAGCATTTT.

There are a few counts of this clonotype. The rearrangement joins TRBV20-1 to TRBJ2-1; TRBD2 aligns across 12 bases. This CDR3 is 18 amino acids long. J was trimmed by 3 bases and V by 0 bases; bases with no gene match: 9. Germline V lookup: CDR1 DFQATT, CDR2 SNEGSKA (reference sequence). In nucleotides, the CDR3 is TGCAGTGCTAGAGATCCGTACCCGACTAGCGGGAGCTACAATGAGCAGTTCTTC. Protein: CSARDPYPTSGSYNEQFF.

This rearrangement joins TRBV5-1 to TRBJ1-5; D is undetermined. CDR1 is SGHRS and CDR2 is YFSETQ in the germline V gene. Trimming stripped 0 bases from V and 7 bases from J, with 8 bases between. The CDR3 is made up of 13 amino acids. The CDR3 protein is CASSLDGEQPQHF. The CDR3 DNA reads TGCGCCAGCAGCTTGGATGGTGAGCAGCCCCAGCATTTT.

Ten or more counts support this clonotype. The rearrangement joins TRBV20-1 to TRBJ2-7; tentative D call: TRBD1 (5 bases). CDR3 length: 13 residues. Between the trimmed V and J ends, which lost 6 bases and 1 base, there was a span of 13 bases. Germline V lookup: CDR1 DFQATT, CDR2 SNEGSKA (reference sequence). CDR3 in amino acids: CSAGQGGSYEQYF. The CDR3 DNA reads TGCAGTGCGGGTCAGGGTGGGTCCTACGAGCAGTACTTC.

The gene calls are TRBV28 and TRBJ2-7; TRBD1 aligns across 11 bases. The V gene's germline CDR1 is MDHEN and CDR2 SYDVKM. There are 14 residues in the CDR3. J was trimmed by 5 bases and V by 7 bases; bases with no gene match: 7. The CDR3 nucleotides are TGTGCCAGCAAGACCGGGACAGGGGGTAACGAGCAGTACTTC. Its translation: CASKTGTGGNEQYF.

The gene calls are TRBV12-3 or TRBV12-4 and TRBJ1-1, with D unclear. CDR3 length: 15 amino acids. The ends were cut back, 6 bases at V and 6 bases at J, with 20 bases in the middle. CDR3 loop: CASRARGGPSSEAFF. Here the CDR3 DNA reads TGTGCCAGCAGGGCCCGGGGAGGCCCGTCCTCTGAAGCTTTCTTT.

Concerning this clonotype: The conserved phenylalanine or tryptophan is not found at the CDR3 terminus, so this likely reflects a read error. The chain carries TRBV15 and TRBJ1-1, with 9 bases aligning to TRBD1. CDR1 and CDR2 from the germline V gene are LNHNV and YYDKDF (reference sequence). The length of the CDR3 is 14 residues. The V and J ends lost 3 bases and 5 bases, in that order; junction bases with no gene match: 4. The CDR3 DNA reads TGTGCCACCAGCAGGGACAGGGGAGGTACTGAAGCTTTCTGT. It yields the protein CATSRDRGGTEAFC.